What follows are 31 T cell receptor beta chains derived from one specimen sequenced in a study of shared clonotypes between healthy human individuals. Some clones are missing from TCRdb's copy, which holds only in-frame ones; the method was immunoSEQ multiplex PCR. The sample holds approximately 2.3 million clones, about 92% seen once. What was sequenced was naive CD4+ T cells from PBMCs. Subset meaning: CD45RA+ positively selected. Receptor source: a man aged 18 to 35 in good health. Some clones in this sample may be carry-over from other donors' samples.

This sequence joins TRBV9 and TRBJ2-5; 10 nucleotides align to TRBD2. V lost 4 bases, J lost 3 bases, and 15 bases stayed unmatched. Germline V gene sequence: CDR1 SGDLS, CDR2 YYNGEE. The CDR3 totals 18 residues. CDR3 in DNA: TGTGCCAGCAGCAACTCACTCTCGGCTAGCGGGAGAAAAGAGACCCAGTACTTC. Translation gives CASSNSLSASGRKETQYF.

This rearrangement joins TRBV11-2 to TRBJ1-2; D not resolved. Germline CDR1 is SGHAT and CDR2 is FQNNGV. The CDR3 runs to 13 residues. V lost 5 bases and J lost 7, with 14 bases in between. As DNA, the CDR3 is TGTGCCAGCAGCCCCCTGGTGGGGTTTGGCTACACCTTC. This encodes CASSPLVGFGYTF.

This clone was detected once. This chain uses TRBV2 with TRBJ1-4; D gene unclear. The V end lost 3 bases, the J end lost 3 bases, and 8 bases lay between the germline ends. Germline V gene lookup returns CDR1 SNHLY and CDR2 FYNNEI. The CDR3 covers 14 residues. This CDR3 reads CASSDGEPNEKLFF. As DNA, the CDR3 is TGTGCCAGCAGTGATGGGGAACCTAATGAAAAACTGTTTTTT.

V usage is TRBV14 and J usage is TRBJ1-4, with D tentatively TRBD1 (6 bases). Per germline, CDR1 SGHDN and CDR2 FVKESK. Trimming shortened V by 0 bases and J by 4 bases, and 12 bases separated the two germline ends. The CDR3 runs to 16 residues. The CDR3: CASSQDGTGINEKLFF. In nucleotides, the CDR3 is TGTGCCAGCAGCCAAGATGGAACAGGGATTAATGAAAAACTGTTTTTT.

Here the CDR3 DNA reads TGCAGCGCCGAGGGCCTAGCGGTGGATGAGCAGTTCTTC. This codes for CSAEGLAVDEQFF. The J gene is TRBJ2-1, the V gene TRBV29-1; TRBD2 matches at 7 bases. With 7 bases clipped from V and 8 bases from J, the junction kept 11 bases outside the gene matches. Germline CDR1 reads SQVTM; CDR2 reads ANQGSEA. This CDR3 is built from 13 residues.

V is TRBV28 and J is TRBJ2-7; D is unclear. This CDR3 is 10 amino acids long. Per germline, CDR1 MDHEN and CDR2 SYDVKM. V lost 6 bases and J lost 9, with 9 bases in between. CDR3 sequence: CASRASVQYF. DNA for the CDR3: TGTGCCAGCAGGGCTAGTGTGCAGTACTTC.

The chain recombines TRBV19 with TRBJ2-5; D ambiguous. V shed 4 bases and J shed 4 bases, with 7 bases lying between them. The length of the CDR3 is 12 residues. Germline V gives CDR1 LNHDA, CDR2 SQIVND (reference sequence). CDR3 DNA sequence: TGTGCCAGTAGTAAGAGACGAGAGACCCAGTACTTC. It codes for CASSKRRETQYF.

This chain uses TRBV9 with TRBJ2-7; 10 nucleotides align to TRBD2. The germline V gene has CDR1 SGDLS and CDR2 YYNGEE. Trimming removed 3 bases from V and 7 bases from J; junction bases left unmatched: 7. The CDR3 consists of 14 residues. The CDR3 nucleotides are TGTGCCAGCAGCGGGGGGACTAGCGAGATTGAGCAGTACTTC. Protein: CASSGGTSEIEQYF.

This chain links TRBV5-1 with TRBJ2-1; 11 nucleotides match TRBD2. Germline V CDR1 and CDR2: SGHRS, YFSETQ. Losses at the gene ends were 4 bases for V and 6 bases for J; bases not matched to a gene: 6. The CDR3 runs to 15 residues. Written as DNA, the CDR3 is TGCGCCAGCAGCATAACTAGCGGGAGCTCCAATGAGCAGTTCTTC. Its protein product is CASSITSGSSNEQFF.

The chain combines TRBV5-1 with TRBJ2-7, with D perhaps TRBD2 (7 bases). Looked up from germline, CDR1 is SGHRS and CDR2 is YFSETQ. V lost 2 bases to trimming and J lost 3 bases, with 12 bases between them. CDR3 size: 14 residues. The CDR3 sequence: CASSFGGPGYEQYF. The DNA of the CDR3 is TGCGCCAGCAGCTTCGGGGGGCCAGGCTACGAGCAGTACTTC.

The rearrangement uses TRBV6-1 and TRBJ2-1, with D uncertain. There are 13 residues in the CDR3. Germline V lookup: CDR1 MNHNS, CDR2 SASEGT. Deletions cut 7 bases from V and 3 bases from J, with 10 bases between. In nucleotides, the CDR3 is TGTGCCAGCACGGCAGGCATCTACAATGAGCAGTTCTTC. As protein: CASTAGIYNEQFF.

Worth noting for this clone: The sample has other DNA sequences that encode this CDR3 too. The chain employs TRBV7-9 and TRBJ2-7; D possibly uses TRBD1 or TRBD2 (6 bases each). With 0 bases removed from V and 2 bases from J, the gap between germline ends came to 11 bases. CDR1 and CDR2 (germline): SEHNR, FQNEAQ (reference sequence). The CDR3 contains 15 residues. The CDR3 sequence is CASSLARRGAYEQYF. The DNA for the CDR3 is TGTGCCAGCAGCTTAGCGCGGAGGGGGGCCTACGAGCAGTACTTC.

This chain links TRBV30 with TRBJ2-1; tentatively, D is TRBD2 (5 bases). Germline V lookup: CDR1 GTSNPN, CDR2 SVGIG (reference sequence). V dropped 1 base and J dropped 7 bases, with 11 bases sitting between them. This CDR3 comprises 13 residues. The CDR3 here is CAWSAGSLNEQFF. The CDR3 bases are TGTGCCTGGAGTGCGGGATCTCTGAATGAGCAGTTCTTC. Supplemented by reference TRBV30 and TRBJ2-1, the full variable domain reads SQTIHQWPATLVQPVGSPLSLECTVEGTSNPNLYWYRQAAGRGLQLLFYSVGIGQISSEVPQNLSASRPQDRQFILSSKKLLLSDSGFYLCAWSAGSLNEQFFGPGTRLTVL.

The CDR3 DNA reads as TGCGCCAGCAGCTCCTCCGTCCCGGGACAGGGTCGGGGCACTGAAGCTTTCTTT. Amino acid sequence: CASSSSVPGQGRGTEAFF. The chain has TRBV5-1 and TRBJ1-1, with 9 positions matching TRBD1. J was trimmed by 4 bases and V by 3 bases; bases with no gene match: 16. Germline CDR1 SGHRS, CDR2 YFSETQ. The CDR3 length is 18 residues.

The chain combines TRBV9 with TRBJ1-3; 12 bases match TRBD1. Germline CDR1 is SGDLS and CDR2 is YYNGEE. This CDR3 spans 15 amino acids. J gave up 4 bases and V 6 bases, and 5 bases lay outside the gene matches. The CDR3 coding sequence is TGTGCCAGCAACATGGGACAGGGGGCGGGAAACACCATATATTTT. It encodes CASNMGQGAGNTIYF. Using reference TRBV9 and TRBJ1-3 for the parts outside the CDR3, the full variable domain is DSGVTQTPKHLITATGQRVTLRCSPRSGDLSVYWYQQSLDQGLQFLIQYYNGEERAKGNILERFSAQQFPDLHSELNLSSLELGDSALYFCASNMGQGAGNTIYFGEGSWLTVV.

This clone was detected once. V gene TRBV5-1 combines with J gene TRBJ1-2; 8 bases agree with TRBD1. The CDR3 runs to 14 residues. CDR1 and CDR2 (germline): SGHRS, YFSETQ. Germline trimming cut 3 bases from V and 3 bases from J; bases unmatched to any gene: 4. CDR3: CASSWTGQDYGYTF. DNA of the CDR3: TGCGCCAGCAGCTGGACAGGGCAGGACTATGGCTACACCTTC.

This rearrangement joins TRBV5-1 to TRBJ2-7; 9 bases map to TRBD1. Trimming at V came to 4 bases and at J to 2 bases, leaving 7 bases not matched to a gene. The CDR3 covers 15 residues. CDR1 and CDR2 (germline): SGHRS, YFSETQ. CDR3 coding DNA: TGCGCCAGCAGCGCACAGGGGGCGGGGGCCTACGAGCAGTACTTC. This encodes CASSAQGAGAYEQYF.

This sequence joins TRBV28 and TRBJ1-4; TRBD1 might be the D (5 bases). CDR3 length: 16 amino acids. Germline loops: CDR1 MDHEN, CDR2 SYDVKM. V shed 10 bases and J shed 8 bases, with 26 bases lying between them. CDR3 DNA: TGTGCCACCAGCACCTTAGGGGCGCCGGGGGTGGAAAAACTGTTTTTT. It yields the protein CATSTLGAPGVEKLFF.

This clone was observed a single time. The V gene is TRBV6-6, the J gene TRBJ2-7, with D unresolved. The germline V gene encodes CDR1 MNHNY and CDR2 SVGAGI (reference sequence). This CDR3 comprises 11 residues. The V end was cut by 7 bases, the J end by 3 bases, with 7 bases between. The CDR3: CASTSRYEQYF. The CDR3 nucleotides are TGTGCCAGCACCTCACGCTACGAGCAGTACTTC.

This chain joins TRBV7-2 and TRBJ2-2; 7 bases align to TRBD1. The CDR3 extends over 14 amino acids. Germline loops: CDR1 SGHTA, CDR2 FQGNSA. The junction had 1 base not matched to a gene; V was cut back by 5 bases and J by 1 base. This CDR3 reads CASSRQGNTGELFF. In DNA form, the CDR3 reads TGTGCCAGCAGCCGACAGGGGAACACCGGGGAGCTGTTTTTT.

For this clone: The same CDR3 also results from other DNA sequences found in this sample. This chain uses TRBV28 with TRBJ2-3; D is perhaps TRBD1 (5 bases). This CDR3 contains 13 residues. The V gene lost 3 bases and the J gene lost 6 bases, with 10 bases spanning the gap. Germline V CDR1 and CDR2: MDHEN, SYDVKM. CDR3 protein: CASSLQGPDTQYF. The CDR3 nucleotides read TGTGCCAGCAGTTTGCAGGGTCCGGATACGCAGTATTTT.

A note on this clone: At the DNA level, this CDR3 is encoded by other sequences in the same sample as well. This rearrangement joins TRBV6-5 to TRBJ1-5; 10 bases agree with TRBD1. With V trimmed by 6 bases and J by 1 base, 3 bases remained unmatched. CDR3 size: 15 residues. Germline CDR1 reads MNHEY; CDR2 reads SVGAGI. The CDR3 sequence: CASSRDRGSNQPQHF. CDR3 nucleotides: TGTGCCAGCAGCAGGGACAGGGGAAGCAATCAGCCCCAGCATTTT.

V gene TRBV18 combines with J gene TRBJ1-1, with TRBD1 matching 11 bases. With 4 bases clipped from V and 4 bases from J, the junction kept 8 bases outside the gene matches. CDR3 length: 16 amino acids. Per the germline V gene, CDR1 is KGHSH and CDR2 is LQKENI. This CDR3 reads CASSLGTGGIGTEAFF. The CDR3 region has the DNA TGTGCCAGCTCACTAGGGACAGGGGGAATCGGCACTGAAGCTTTCTTT. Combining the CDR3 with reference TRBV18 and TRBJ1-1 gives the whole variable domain NAGVMQNPRHLVRRRGQEARLRCSPMKGHSHVYWYRQLPEEGLKFMVYLQKENIIDESGMPKERFSAEFPKEGPSILRIQQVVRGDSAAYFCASSLGTGGIGTEAFFGQGTRLTVV.

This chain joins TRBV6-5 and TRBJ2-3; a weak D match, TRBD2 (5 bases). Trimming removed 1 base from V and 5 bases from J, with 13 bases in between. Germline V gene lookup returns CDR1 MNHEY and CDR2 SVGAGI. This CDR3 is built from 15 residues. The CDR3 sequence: CASSYFGRAGDTQYF. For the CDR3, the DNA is TGTGCCAGCAGTTACTTTGGGCGGGCGGGAGATACGCAGTATTTT.

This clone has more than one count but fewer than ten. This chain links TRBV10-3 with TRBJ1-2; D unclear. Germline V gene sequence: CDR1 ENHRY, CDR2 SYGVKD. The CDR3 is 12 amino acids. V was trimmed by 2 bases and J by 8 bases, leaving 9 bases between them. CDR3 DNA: TGTGCCATCAGTGAGGCGGGAGAGGGCTACACCTTC. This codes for CAISEAGEGYTF.

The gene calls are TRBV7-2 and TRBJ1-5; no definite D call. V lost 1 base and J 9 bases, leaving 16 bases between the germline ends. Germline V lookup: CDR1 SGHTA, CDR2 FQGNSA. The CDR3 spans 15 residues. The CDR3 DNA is TGTGCCAGCAGCTTAGAGTTGGGCATCCTTGGGCCCCAGCATTTT. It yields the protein CASSLELGILGPQHF.

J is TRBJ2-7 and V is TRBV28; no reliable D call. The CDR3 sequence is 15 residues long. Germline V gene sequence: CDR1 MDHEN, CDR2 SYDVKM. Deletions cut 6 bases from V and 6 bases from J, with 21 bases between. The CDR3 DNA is TGTGCCAGCAGGCCGACCGCTATAAGAGAAAGCGAGCAGTACTTC. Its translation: CASRPTAIRESEQYF. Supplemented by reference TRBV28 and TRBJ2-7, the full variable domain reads DVKVTQSSRYLVKRTGEKVFLECVQDMDHENMFWYRQDPGLGLRLIYFSYDVKMKEKGDIPEGYSVSREKKERFSLILESASTNQTSMYLCASRPTAIRESEQYFGPGTRLTVT.

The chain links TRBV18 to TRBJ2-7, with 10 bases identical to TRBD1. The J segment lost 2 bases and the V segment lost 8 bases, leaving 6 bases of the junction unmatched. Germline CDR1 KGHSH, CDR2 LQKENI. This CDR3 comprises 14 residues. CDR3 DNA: TGTGCCAGCCTACCCGGGACAGGGGCCTACGAGCAGTACTTC. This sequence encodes CASLPGTGAYEQYF.

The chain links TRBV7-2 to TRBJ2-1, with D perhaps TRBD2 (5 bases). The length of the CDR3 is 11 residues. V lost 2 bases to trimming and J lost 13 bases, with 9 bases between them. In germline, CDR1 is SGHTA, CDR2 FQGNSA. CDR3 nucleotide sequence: TGTGCCAGCAGCTTACAGAGGGATCAGTTCTTC. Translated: CASSLQRDQFF.

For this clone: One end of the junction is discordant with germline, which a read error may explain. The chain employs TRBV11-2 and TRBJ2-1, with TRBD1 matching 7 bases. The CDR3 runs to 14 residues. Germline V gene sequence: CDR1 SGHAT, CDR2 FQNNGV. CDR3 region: CASSQGTVSNEQFF. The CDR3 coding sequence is TGCGCCAGCAGCCAAGGGACAGTTAGCAATGAGCAGTTCTTC. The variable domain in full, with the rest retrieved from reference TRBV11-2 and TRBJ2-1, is EAGVAQSPRYKIIEKRQSVAFWCNPISGHATLYWYQQILGQGPKLLIQFQNNGVVDDSQLPKDRFSAERLKGVDSTLKIQPAKLEDSAVYLCASSQGTVSNEQFFGPGTRLTVL.

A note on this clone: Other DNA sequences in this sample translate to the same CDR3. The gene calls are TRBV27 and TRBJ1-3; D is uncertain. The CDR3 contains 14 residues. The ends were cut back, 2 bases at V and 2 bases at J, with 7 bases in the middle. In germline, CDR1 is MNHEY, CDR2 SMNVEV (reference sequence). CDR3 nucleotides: TGTGCCAGCAGTTTAACCGGAGCTGGAAACACCATATATTTT. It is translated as CASSLTGAGNTIYF.